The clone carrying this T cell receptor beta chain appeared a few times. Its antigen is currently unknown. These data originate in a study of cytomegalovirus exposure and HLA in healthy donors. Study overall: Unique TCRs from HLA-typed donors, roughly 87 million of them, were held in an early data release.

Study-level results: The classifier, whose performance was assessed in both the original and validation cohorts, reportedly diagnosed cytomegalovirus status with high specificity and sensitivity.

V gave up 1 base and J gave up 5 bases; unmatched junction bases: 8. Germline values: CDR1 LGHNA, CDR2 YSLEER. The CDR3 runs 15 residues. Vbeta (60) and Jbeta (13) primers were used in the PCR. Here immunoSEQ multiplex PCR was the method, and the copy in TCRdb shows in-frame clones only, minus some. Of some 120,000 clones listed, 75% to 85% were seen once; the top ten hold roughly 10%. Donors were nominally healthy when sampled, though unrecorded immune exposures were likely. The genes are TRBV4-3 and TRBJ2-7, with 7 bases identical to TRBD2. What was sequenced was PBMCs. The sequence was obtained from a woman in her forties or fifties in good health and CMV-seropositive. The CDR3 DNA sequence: TGCGCCAGCAGCCAAGTAGGTAGCGGGCTCAACGAGCAGTACTTC. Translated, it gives CASSQVGSGLNEQYF.